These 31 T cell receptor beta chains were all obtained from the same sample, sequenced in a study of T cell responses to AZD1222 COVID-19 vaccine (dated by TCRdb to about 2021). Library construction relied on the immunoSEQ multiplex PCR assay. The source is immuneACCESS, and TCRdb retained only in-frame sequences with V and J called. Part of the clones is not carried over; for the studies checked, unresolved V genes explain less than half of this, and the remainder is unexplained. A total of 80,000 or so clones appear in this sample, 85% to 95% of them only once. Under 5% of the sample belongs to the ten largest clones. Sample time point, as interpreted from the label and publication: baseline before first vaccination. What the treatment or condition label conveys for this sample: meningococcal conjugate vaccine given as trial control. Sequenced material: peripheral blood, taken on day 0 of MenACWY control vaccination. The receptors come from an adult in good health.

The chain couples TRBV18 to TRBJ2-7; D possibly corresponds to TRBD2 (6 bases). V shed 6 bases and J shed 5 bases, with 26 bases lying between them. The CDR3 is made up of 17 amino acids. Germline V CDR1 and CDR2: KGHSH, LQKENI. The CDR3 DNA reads TGTGCCAGCTCTAAAACTTCGGGGGTCCAACTGGTCCACGAGCAGTACTTC. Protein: CASSKTSGVQLVHEQYF.

In DNA, the CDR3 is TGTGCCAGCAGCTTAATACGAAGGGGCCGGGACACTGAAGCTTTCTTT. Amino acid sequence: CASSLIRRGRDTEAFF. This sequence joins TRBV7-8 and TRBJ1-1; the D gene is possibly TRBD1 (5 bases). The germline V gene has CDR1 SGHVS and CDR2 FQNEAQ. The CDR3 consists of 16 residues. Trimming took off 2 bases at V and 3 bases at J, with 16 bases between the two ends.

The CDR3 DNA sequence: TGCGCCAGCAGCTTGGTAGGGGAGGTTGGTACGCAGTATTTT. This gives the protein CASSLVGEVGTQYF. The rearrangement uses TRBV5-1 and TRBJ2-3; D may be TRBD2 (6 bases). Germline V gives CDR1 SGHRS, CDR2 YFSETQ. This CDR3 has 14 amino acids. The V and J ends lost 0 bases and 8 bases respectively, with 13 bases between them. The full variable domain, rest sourced from reference TRBV5-1 and TRBJ2-3, is KAGVTQTPRYLIKTRGQQVTLSCSPISGHRSVSWYQQTPGQGLQFLFEYFSETQRNKGNFPGRFSGRQFSNSRSEMNVSTLELGDSALYLCASSLVGEVGTQYFGPGTRLTVL.

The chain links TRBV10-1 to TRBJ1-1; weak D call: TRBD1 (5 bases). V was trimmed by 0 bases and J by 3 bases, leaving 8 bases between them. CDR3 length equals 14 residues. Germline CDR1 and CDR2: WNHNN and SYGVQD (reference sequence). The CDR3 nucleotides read TGCGCCAGCAGTGAGTCGGACAAATACACTGAAGCTTTCTTT. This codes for CASSESDKYTEAFF.

CDR3 sequence: CSLGLETQYF. In DNA, the CDR3 is TGCAGTCTGGGGTTGGAGACCCAGTACTTC. The rearrangement links TRBV20-1 to TRBJ2-5; D is uncertain. V was clipped by 8 bases and J by 5 bases, with 9 bases between them. The CDR3 is made up of 10 amino acids. The germline V gene encodes CDR1 DFQATT and CDR2 SNEGSKA (reference sequence).

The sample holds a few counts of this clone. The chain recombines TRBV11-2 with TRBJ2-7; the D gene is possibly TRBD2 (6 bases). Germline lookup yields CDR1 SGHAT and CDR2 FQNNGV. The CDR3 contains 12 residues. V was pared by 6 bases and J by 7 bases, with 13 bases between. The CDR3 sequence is CASSFGRGEQYF. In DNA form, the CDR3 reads TGTGCCAGCAGTTTCGGCCGGGGGGAGCAGTACTTC.

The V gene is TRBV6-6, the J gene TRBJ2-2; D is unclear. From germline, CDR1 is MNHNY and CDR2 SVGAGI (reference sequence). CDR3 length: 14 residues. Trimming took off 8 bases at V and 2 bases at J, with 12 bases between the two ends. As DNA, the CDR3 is TGTGCCAGCCTCCCGGGCCCCAACACCGGGGAGCTGTTTTTT. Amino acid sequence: CASLPGPNTGELFF.

The CDR3 bases are TGCGCTTCGCGCGAAGAGAATGAGCAGTTCTTC. It is translated as CASREENEQFF. The chain carries TRBV5-1 and TRBJ2-1; D is ambiguous. The germline gives CDR1 SGHRS, CDR2 YFSETQ. The CDR3 contains 11 residues.

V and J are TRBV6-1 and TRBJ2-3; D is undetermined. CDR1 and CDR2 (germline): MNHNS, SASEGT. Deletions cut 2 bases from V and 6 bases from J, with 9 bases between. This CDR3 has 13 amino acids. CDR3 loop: CASSEMVGDTQYF. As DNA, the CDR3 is TGTGCCAGCAGTGAAATGGTAGGGGATACGCAGTATTTT.

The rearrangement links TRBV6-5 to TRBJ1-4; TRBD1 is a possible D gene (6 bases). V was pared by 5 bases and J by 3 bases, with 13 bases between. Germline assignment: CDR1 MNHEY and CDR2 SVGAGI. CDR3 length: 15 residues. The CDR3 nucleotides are TGTGCCAGCAGTAAATACAGGGTCTCTAATGAAAAACTGTTTTTT. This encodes CASSKYRVSNEKLFF.

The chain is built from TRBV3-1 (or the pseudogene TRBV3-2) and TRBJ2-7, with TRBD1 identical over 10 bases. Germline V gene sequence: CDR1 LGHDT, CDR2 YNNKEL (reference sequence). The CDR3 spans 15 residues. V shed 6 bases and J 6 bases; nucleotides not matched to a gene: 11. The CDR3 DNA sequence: TGTGCCAGCAGTCCCCGGGACAGGGGTCGGGGCGAGCAGTACTTC. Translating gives CASSPRDRGRGEQYF.

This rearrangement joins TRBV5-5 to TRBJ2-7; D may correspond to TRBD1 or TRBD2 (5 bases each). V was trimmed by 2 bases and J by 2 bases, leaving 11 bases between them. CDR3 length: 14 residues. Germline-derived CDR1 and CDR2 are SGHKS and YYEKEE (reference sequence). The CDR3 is CASSFLQGPYEQYF. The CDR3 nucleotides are TGTGCCAGCAGCTTTTTGCAGGGACCCTACGAGCAGTACTTC.

CDR3 in amino acids: CASSQDSGGSLPYNEQFF. CDR3 in DNA: TGCGCCAGCAGCCAAGATTCAGGGGGGAGTCTACCCTACAATGAGCAGTTCTTC. J is TRBJ2-1 and V is TRBV4-3; a weak D match, TRBD1 (7 bases). The V end lost 0 bases, the J end lost 2 bases, and 17 bases lay between the germline ends. The germline V gene encodes CDR1 LGHNA and CDR2 YSLEER. The CDR3 has 18 amino acids.

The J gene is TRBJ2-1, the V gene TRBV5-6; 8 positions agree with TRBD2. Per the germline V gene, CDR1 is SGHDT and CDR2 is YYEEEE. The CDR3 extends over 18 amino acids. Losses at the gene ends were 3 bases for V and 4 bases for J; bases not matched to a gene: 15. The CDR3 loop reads CASSSLDITSGFYNEQFF. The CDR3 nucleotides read TGTGCCAGCAGCTCACTGGACATTACTAGCGGCTTTTACAATGAGCAGTTCTTC.

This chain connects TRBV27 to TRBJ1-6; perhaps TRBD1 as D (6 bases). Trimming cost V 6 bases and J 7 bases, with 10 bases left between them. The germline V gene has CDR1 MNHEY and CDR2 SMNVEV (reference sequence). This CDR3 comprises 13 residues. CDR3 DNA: TGTGCCAGCAGAATAACAGGGAATTCACCCCTCCACTTT. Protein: CASRITGNSPLHF.

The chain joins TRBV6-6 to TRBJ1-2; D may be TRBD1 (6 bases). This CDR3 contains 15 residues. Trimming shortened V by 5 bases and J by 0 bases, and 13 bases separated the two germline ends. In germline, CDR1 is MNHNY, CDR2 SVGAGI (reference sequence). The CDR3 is CASSDWAGANYGYTF. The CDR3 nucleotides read TGTGCCAGCAGTGACTGGGCAGGGGCTAACTATGGCTACACCTTC.

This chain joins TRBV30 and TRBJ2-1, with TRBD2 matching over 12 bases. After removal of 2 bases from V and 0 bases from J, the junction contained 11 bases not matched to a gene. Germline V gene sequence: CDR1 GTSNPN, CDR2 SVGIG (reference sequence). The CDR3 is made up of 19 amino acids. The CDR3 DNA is TGTGCCTGGAGTCCTCTAGCGGGAGGGCTCCAAAGCTCCTACAATGAGCAGTTCTTC. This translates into CAWSPLAGGLQSSYNEQFF.

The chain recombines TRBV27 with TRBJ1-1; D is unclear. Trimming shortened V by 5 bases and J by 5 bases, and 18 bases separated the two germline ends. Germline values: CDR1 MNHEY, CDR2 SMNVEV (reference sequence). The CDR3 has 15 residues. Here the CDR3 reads CASSLGGRLDTEAFF. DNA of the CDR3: TGTGCCAGCAGTCTCGGTGGAAGGTTGGATACTGAAGCTTTCTTT.

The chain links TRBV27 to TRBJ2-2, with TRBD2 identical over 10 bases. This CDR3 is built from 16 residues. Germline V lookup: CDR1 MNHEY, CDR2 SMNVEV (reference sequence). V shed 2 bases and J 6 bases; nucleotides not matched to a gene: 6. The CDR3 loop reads CASSLGLAGVAGELFF. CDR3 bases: TGTGCCAGCAGTTTAGGTCTAGCGGGAGTCGCCGGGGAGCTGTTTTTT.

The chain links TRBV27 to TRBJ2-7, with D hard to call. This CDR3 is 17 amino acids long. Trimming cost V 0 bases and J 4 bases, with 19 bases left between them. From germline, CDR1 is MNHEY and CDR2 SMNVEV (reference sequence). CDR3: CASSLSYPLLDVYEQYF. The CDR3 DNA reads TGTGCCAGCAGTTTATCGTACCCCCTATTGGACGTATACGAGCAGTACTTC.

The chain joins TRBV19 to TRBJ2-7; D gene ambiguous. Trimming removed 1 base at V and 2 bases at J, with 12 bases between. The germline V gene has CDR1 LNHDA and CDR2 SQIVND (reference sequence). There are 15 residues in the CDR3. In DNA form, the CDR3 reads TGTGCCAGTAGTATAGGGTCAGATACGCCCTACGAGCAGTACTTC. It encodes CASSIGSDTPYEQYF.

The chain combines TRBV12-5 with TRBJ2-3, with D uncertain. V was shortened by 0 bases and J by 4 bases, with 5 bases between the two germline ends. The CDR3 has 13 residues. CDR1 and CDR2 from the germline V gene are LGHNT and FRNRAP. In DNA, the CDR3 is TGTGCTAGTGGTTTGGTTTCATCAGATACGCAGTATTTT. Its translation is CASGLVSSDTQYF.

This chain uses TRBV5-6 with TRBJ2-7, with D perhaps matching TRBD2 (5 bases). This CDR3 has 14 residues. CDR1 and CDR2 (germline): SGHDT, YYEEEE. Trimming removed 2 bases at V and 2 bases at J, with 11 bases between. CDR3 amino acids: CASSFVQRPYEQYF. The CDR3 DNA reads TGTGCCAGCAGCTTTGTCCAGCGGCCCTACGAGCAGTACTTC.

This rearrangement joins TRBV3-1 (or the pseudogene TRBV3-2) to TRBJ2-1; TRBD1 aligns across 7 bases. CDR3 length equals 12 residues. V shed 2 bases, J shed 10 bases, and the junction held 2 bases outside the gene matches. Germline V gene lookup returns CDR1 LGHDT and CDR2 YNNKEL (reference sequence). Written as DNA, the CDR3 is TGTGCCAGCAGCCAATCGGACAGGGAGCAGTTCTTC. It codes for CASSQSDREQFF.

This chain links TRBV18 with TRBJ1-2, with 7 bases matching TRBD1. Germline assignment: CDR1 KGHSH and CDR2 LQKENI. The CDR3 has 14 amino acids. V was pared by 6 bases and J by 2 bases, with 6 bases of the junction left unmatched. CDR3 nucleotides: TGTGCCAGCTCTCCAGGGGGTTCCAACTATGGCTACACCTTC. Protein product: CASSPGGSNYGYTF.

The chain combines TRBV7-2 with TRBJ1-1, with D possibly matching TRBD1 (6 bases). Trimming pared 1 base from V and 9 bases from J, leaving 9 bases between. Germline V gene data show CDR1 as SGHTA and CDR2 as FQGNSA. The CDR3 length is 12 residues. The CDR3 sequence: CASSLGDTQAFF. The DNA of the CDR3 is TGTGCCAGCAGCTTAGGGGACACCCAAGCTTTCTTT.

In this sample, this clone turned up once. The CDR3 sequence is CASNSDRLSANEKLFF. CDR3 DNA: TGTGCCAGCAATTCGGACCGACTATCGGCTAATGAAAAACTGTTTTTT. This chain links TRBV2 with TRBJ1-4, with D uncertain. The germline CDR1 and CDR2 sequences are SNHLY and FYNNEI. The CDR3 sequence is 16 residues long. Trimming removed 7 bases at V and 3 bases at J, with 18 bases between. Full variable domain (missing parts from reference TRBV2 and TRBJ1-4): EPEVTQTPSHQVTQMGQEVILRCVPISNHLYFYWYRQILGQKVEFLVSFYNNEISEKSEIFDDQFSVERPDGSNFTLKIRSTKLEDSAMYFCASNSDRLSANEKLFFGSGTQLSVL.

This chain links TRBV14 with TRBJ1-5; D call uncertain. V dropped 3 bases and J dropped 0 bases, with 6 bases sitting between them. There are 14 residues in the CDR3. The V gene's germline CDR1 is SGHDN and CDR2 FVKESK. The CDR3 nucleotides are TGTGCCAGCAGCCAGAGTAATAGCAATCAGCCCCAGCATTTT. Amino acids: CASSQSNSNQPQHF. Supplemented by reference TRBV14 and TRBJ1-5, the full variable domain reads EAGVTQFPSHSVIEKGQTVTLRCDPISGHDNLYWYRRVMGKEIKFLLHFVKESKQDESGMPNNRFLAERTGGTYSTLKVQPAELEDSGVYFCASSQSNSNQPQHFGDGTRLSIL.

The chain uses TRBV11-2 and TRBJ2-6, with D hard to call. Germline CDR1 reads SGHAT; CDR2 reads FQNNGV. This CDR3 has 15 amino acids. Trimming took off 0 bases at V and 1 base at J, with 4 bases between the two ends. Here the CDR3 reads CASSLEGSGANVLTF. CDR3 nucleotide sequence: TGTGCCAGCAGCTTAGAAGGTTCTGGGGCCAACGTCCTGACTTTC.

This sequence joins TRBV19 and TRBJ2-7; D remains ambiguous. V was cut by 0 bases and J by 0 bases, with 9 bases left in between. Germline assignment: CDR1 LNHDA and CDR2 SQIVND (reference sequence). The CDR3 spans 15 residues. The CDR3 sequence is CASSIEHPSSYEQYF. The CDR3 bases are TGTGCCAGTAGTATAGAACACCCTAGCTCCTACGAGCAGTACTTC.

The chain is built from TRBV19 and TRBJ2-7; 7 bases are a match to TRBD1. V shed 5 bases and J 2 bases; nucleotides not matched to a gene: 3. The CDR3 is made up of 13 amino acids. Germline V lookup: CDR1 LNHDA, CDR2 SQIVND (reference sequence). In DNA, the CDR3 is TGTGCCAGTAGTGGGGACAGACCCTACGAGCAGTACTTC. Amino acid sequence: CASSGDRPYEQYF.